This T cell receptor beta chain came from a study of yellow fever vaccine responses in identical twins. V was trimmed by 1 base and J by 8 bases, leaving 14 bases between them. CDR3 length: 14 residues. Germline assignment: CDR1 SGHAT and CDR2 FQNNGV. Each CDR3 protein gets one entry after TCRdb re-called the RT-PCR reads with MiXCR. In the table there are about 21,000 distinct CDR3 sequences, more than 60% of which are singletons. The receptor's source is a woman between 18 and 29 years old who received the yellow fever vaccine. The chain carries TRBV11-2 and TRBJ1-2, with D perhaps matching TRBD1 (5 bases). The specimen comprised T cells from blood (PBMCs), unsorted or a sorted subset (not recorded which), sampled before or after yellow fever vaccination (not recorded which). This chain's CDR3 is CASSLGGAAEGYTF. Here the CDR3 DNA reads TGTGCCAGCAGCTTAGGAGGGGCAGCGGAGGGCTACACCTTC.